This TCR beta chain was recovered during a study of beta chain features in type 1 diabetes. General study points: In every one of the four CD4+ subsets, TCRB CDR3s were moderately but significantly shorter in Type 1 diabetes patients. The naive, central memory and Treg TCRB repertoires showed an apparent similarity that was greater among patients than among healthy donors. Equally in patients and controls, PCR might preferentially amplify shorter templates.

Comments on this clone: Its antigen is not known.

Germline CDR1 reads SGHRS; CDR2 reads YFSETQ. This CDR3 spans 15 amino acids. The V and J ends lost 7 bases and 1 base respectively, with 14 bases between them. The entirety of the isolated RNA underwent reverse transcription, so expressed TCRB transcripts were sequenced. Sequencing used immunoSEQ multiplex PCR; TCRdb keeps in-frame clones, though not all of them. The sample gives about 650,000 clones, 9.5% to 15% of which show up once; over 0.1% is in the top ten. The V and J genes are TRBV5-1 and TRBJ2-2; tentative D call: TRBD2 (6 bases). Sequencing was carried out using naive CD4+ T cells from blood. This TCR was sampled from a man in his thirties or forties with type 1 diabetes. CDR3 in DNA: TGCGCCAGCGTTCTGGGACTCGGGAACACCGGGGAGCTGTTTTTT. Its translation is CASVLGLGNTGELFF.